Each of the 4 T cell receptor beta chains below was sequenced from the same sample in a study of type 1 regulatory T cells. MiXCR, applied by TCRdb to the reads, yields one record per CDR3 protein. Counted here are some 90,000 distinct CDR3 sequences, roughly 31% occurring once; the ten biggest clones make up around 2.2%. The sample taken for sequencing was CD4+ T cells, either the whole sample or a sorted fraction (not recorded which). The receptors here all came from a human donor in good health.

The rearrangement links TRBV7-2 to TRBJ2-7; no clear D gene. The V and J ends lost 1 base and 3 bases respectively, with 7 bases between them. Germline CDR1 reads SGHTA; CDR2 reads FQGNSA. The CDR3 loop spans 13 amino acids. The chain's CDR3 is CASSLVQDYEQYF. CDR3 DNA sequence: TGTGCCAGCAGCTTAGTACAAGACTACGAGCAGTACTTC.

The chain recombines TRBV5-1 with TRBJ2-2, with D possibly being TRBD1 or TRBD2 (5 bases each). Germline values: CDR1 SGHRS, CDR2 YFSETQ. Trimming stripped 4 bases from V and 3 bases from J, with 10 bases between. The CDR3 is made up of 14 amino acids. This CDR3 reads CASSGGEHTGELFF. CDR3 sequence (DNA): TGCGCCAGCAGCGGGGGTGAGCACACCGGGGAGCTGTTTTTT.

This clonotype has a handful of counts. The chain couples TRBV12-3 or TRBV12-4 to TRBJ2-1; 9 nucleotides align to TRBD2. V dropped 5 bases and J dropped 2; count of bases not matched to a gene: 19. There are 20 residues in the CDR3. In nucleotides, the CDR3 is TGTGCCAGCAGTCCCGCTGGAGCGGGGGGTCCTAAAGGGGCCTACAATGAGCAGTTCTTC. The encoded protein is CASSPAGAGGPKGAYNEQFF.

This chain uses TRBV7-2 with TRBJ1-1, with D perhaps matching TRBD1 (5 bases). The V gene's germline CDR1 is SGHTA and CDR2 FQGNSA. Trimming took off 1 base at V and 2 bases at J, with 8 bases between the two ends. The CDR3 contains 14 residues. For the CDR3, the DNA is TGTGCCAGCAGCTTAGTTTGGGGCAACACTGAAGCTTTCTTT. This codes for CASSLVWGNTEAFF.